These 22 T cell receptor beta chains originate from one sample sequenced in a study of blood T cell repertoires in COVID-19. Clones were sequenced by immunoSEQ multiplex PCR, and TCRdb holds only the in-frame ones, with some missing. The repertoire holds hundreds of thousands of clones, with around 91% as singletons. Material: PBMCs or T cells enriched from blood (not recorded which). The receptors stem from a man aged 18 to 29 who had recovered from COVID-19.

This clone was detected once. This chain uses TRBV5-1 with TRBJ2-1; no clear D. The CDR3 is made up of 15 amino acids. Trimming removed 4 bases from V and 5 bases from J, with 16 bases in between. Per the germline V gene, CDR1 is SGHRS and CDR2 is YFSETQ. The CDR3 loop is CASSPGSSSHNEQFF. CDR3 sequence (DNA): TGCGCCAGCAGCCCCGGTAGCTCGTCTCACAATGAGCAGTTCTTC.

The chain combines TRBV5-1 with TRBJ2-1; the D gene is possibly TRBD2 (5 bases). This CDR3 spans 13 amino acids. With 5 bases removed from V and 8 bases from J, the gap between germline ends came to 14 bases. Germline loops: CDR1 SGHRS, CDR2 YFSETQ. This chain's CDR3 is CASRPGSDYEQFF. The CDR3 DNA sequence: TGCGCCAGCAGACCCGGCTCGGACTATGAGCAGTTCTTC.

The chain carries TRBV27 and TRBJ1-4, with a weak D call TRBD1 (5 bases). Trimming left V 4 bases short and J 1 base short, with 10 bases between. This CDR3 region has 15 residues. Germline V lookup: CDR1 MNHEY, CDR2 SMNVEV (reference sequence). CDR3 DNA sequence: TGTGCCAGCAGTTCCCCGGGGGAAACTAATGAAAAACTGTTTTTT. It is translated as CASSSPGETNEKLFF.

Details on this clone: Other DNA sequences in this sample translate to the same CDR3. V gene TRBV5-4 combines with J gene TRBJ1-2, with TRBD1 as a possible D gene (5 bases). V lost 5 bases to trimming and J lost 5 bases, with 13 bases between them. This CDR3 comprises 13 residues. Per the germline V gene, CDR1 is SGHNT and CDR2 is YYREEE (reference sequence). CDR3 loop: CASSLPGGYGYTF. In DNA, the CDR3 is TGTGCCAGCAGTTTGCCCGGGGGGTATGGCTACACCTTC.

CDR3 DNA: TGTGCCAGCAGGGTAGGGGGGGCCACTAGAGAAGCTTTCTTT. It is translated as CASRVGGATREAFF. This chain links TRBV6-5 with TRBJ1-1; possibly TRBD1 for D (6 bases). The germline CDR1 and CDR2 sequences are MNHEY and SVGAGI. The CDR3 runs 14 residues. Trimming took off 6 bases at V and 8 bases at J, with 19 bases between the two ends.

The chain links TRBV19 to TRBJ1-5; a weak D match, TRBD1 (6 bases). The CDR3 has 17 residues. From germline, CDR1 is LNHDA and CDR2 SQIVND (reference sequence). Trimming stripped 5 bases from V and 1 base from J, with 18 bases between. The CDR3 spells CASSRGTGTRSNQPQHF. The DNA of the CDR3 is TGTGCCAGTAGTCGCGGTACCGGGACAAGGAGCAATCAGCCCCAGCATTTT.

The table lists this clone with a count of one. J is TRBJ1-5 and V is TRBV28, with D maybe TRBD1 (6 bases). This CDR3 has 12 residues. The germline V gene encodes CDR1 MDHEN and CDR2 SYDVKM. Between the trimmed V and J ends, which lost 6 bases and 7 bases, there was a span of 10 bases. The CDR3 bases are TGTGCCAGCAGCCTAACAGGGCAGCCCCAGCATTTT. Translation gives CASSLTGQPQHF.

The chain carries TRBV11-2 and TRBJ1-1; the match to TRBD1 covers 7 bases. Germline CDR1 reads SGHAT; CDR2 reads FQNNGV. V shed 6 bases and J 6 bases; nucleotides not matched to a gene: 10. The CDR3 has 14 residues. In DNA form, the CDR3 reads TGTGCCAGCAGACCCTCACAGGGGTACCCTGAAGCTTTCTTT. Translation gives CASRPSQGYPEAFF.

The V call is TRBV9, the J call TRBJ1-2; D remains unclear. V was pared by 8 bases and J by 4 bases, with 21 bases between. The germline V gene encodes CDR1 SGDLS and CDR2 YYNGEE. This CDR3 is built from 15 residues. The CDR3 sequence is CASSLPRRRLYGYTF. Written as DNA, the CDR3 is TGTGCCAGTTCACTCCCCCGGAGACGCCTCTATGGCTACACCTTC.

The V and J genes are TRBV24-1 and TRBJ2-3; weak D call: TRBD2 (6 bases). The V end was cut by 7 bases, the J end by 4 bases, with 11 bases between. CDR3 length: 13 amino acids. Germline assignment: CDR1 KGHDR and CDR2 SFDVKD. Here the CDR3 reads CATSGSAPDTQYF. CDR3 bases: TGTGCCACCAGCGGGAGTGCCCCAGATACGCAGTATTTT.

The chain has TRBV6-5 and TRBJ1-2; D not certain. The germline V gene encodes CDR1 MNHEY and CDR2 SVGAGI. CDR3 length: 13 amino acids. Between the trimmed V and J ends, which lost 8 bases and 7 bases, there was a span of 17 bases. CDR3 amino acids: CASLVGPSGGYTF. The CDR3, as DNA: TGTGCCAGCCTCGTCGGCCCATCGGGTGGCTACACCTTC.

The count of this clone is one. This chain connects TRBV29-1 to TRBJ1-3, with unresolved D. This CDR3 spans 15 amino acids. Germline V lookup: CDR1 SQVTM, CDR2 ANQGSEA. Trimming left V 1 base short and J 0 bases short, with 10 bases between. CDR3 sequence: CSVEGGPSSGNTIYF. DNA of the CDR3: TGCAGCGTTGAAGGAGGCCCTAGCTCTGGAAACACCATATATTTT.

The CDR3 DNA is TGTGCCAGCAGCGTAGAGGGCAGGGAAGGCACTGAAGCTTTCTTT. As protein: CASSVEGREGTEAFF. V usage is TRBV9 and J usage is TRBJ1-1; tentative D call: TRBD1 (5 bases). The CDR3 runs 15 residues. Germline-derived CDR1 and CDR2 are SGDLS and YYNGEE. The ends were cut back, 0 bases at V and 4 bases at J, with 13 bases in the middle.

This chain joins TRBV28 and TRBJ1-5; 7 bases are a match to TRBD1. This CDR3 region has 15 residues. Looked up from germline, CDR1 is MDHEN and CDR2 is SYDVKM. Losses at the gene ends were 6 bases for V and 4 bases for J; bases not matched to a gene: 9. The CDR3, as DNA: TGTGCCAGCAGGATGAGACAGGGATTTAATCAGCCCCAGCATTTT. Its protein is CASRMRQGFNQPQHF.

This chain uses TRBV19 with TRBJ2-2; 10 bases line up with TRBD2. Germline V gene sequence: CDR1 LNHDA, CDR2 SQIVND (reference sequence). The CDR3 is 17 amino acids. The V segment lost 2 bases and the J segment 4 bases; nucleotides outside the gene matches: 7. CDR3 in amino acids: CASSIYASGSVTGELFF. The CDR3 coding sequence is TGTGCCAGTAGTATATATGCTAGCGGGAGCGTCACCGGGGAGCTGTTTTTT.

The chain joins TRBV2 to TRBJ2-3, with D possibly TRBD2 on 6 matching bases. V gave up 6 bases and J gave up 1 base, with 23 bases separating them. This CDR3 is 18 amino acids long. Germline V gene lookup returns CDR1 SNHLY and CDR2 FYNNEI. The CDR3 protein is CASRNPLAGGAGTDTQYF. The DNA for the CDR3 is TGTGCCAGCAGGAATCCCCTTGCGGGCGGGGCTGGCACAGATACGCAGTATTTT.

CDR3 loop: CAIRGGDRNQPQHF. The DNA of the CDR3 is TGTGCCATCAGGGGGGGAGACAGAAATCAGCCCCAGCATTTT. The chain recombines TRBV10-3 with TRBJ1-5; the D gene is possibly TRBD1 (5 bases). Germline V CDR1 and CDR2: ENHRY, SYGVKD. There are 14 residues in the CDR3. Trimming stripped 6 bases from V and 4 bases from J, with 13 bases between.

In this sample, this clone turned up many times. The genes are TRBV24-1 and TRBJ2-1; 9 bases map to TRBD2. The germline gives CDR1 KGHDR, CDR2 SFDVKD. The V and J ends lost 3 bases and 1 base, in that order; junction bases with no gene match: 12. The CDR3 loop spans 19 amino acids. The CDR3 is CATSDPGRATSGSYNEQFF. CDR3 sequence (DNA): TGTGCCACCAGTGATCCAGGCAGGGCAACTAGCGGGTCCTACAATGAGCAGTTCTTC.

This chain links TRBV3-1 (or the pseudogene TRBV3-2) with TRBJ2-2; D is ambiguous. V dropped 3 bases and J dropped 3 bases, with 11 bases sitting between them. Germline CDR1 LGHDT, CDR2 YNNKEL (reference sequence). The CDR3 runs to 15 residues. The CDR3 reads CASSQSVSYTGELFF. CDR3 bases: TGTGCCAGCAGCCAGTCCGTCTCCTACACCGGGGAGCTGTTTTTT.

The chain uses TRBV5-1 and TRBJ1-4, with D tentatively TRBD1 (5 bases). Trimming cost V 4 bases and J 3 bases, with 13 bases left between them. CDR3 length equals 15 residues. Germline CDR1 SGHRS, CDR2 YFSETQ. CDR3 nucleotide sequence: TGCGCCAGCAGCCCTCGGGGGGGATCTAATGAAAAACTGTTTTTT. This codes for CASSPRGGSNEKLFF.

The J gene is TRBJ2-7, the V gene TRBV5-1; 9 bases fit TRBD2. Germline trimming cut 0 bases from V and 2 bases from J; bases unmatched to any gene: 6. This CDR3 is 16 amino acids long. Germline CDR1 reads SGHRS; CDR2 reads YFSETQ. This CDR3 reads CASSLGQTSGPYEQYF. The CDR3 DNA sequence: TGCGCCAGCAGCTTGGGCCAGACTAGCGGTCCCTACGAGCAGTACTTC.

The rearrangement joins TRBV18 to TRBJ2-3, with 9 bases aligning to TRBD2. Germline values: CDR1 KGHSH, CDR2 LQKENI. CDR3 length equals 18 residues. Trimming at V came to 1 base and at J to 0 bases, leaving 8 bases not matched to a gene. CDR3 sequence (DNA): TGTGCCAGCTCACCACAAAGCGGGGGGACTCTCAGCACAGATACGCAGTATTTT. Protein sequence: CASSPQSGGTLSTDTQYF.